The 4 T cell receptor beta chains below were found in one sample sequenced in a study of cytomegalovirus exposure and HLA in healthy donors. Researchers ran the PCR with 60 Vbeta and 13 Jbeta primers. Here immunoSEQ multiplex PCR was the method, and the copy in TCRdb shows in-frame clones only, minus some. The table shows approximately 190,000 clones, with roughly 80% occurring only once. Sequencing was carried out using PBMCs. All receptors come from a man aged 50-60 years in good health and CMV-seronegative.

The chain joins TRBV5-1 to TRBJ2-1, with a tentative D call TRBD1 (7 bases). The CDR3 loop spans 15 amino acids. V was clipped by 4 bases and J by 5 bases, with 16 bases between them. Germline V CDR1 and CDR2: SGHRS, YFSETQ. DNA of the CDR3: TGCGCCAGCAGCCTCCGCGGGACAGCGGACAATGAGCAGTTCTTC. It is translated as CASSLRGTADNEQFF.

The chain has TRBV18 and TRBJ1-5; D is possibly TRBD1 (6 bases). Germline CDR1 KGHSH, CDR2 LQKENI. This CDR3 is built from 13 residues. V lost 11 bases and J lost 0, with 11 bases in between. CDR3 amino acids: CAAATGSNQPQHF. The CDR3 bases are TGTGCCGCTGCGACAGGTAGCAATCAGCCCCAGCATTTT.

This clone was observed a handful of times. The CDR3 loop reads CASSSDLSGQPQHF. The CDR3 nucleotides are TGTGCCAGCAGCTCGGACCTTAGCGGGCAGCCCCAGCATTTT. V is TRBV7-9 and J is TRBJ1-5; no reliable D call. Germline V gives CDR1 SEHNR, CDR2 FQNEAQ (reference sequence). V dropped 4 bases and J dropped 7 bases, with 14 bases sitting between them. The CDR3 length is 14 residues.

This CDR3 is CASRRFRQGTYEQYF. CDR3 DNA sequence: TGTGCCAGCAGACGATTTCGACAGGGAACCTACGAGCAGTACTTC. The chain joins TRBV6-5 to TRBJ2-7; 7 bases align to TRBD1. The CDR3 is 15 residues long. With 6 bases clipped from V and 2 bases from J, the junction kept 10 bases outside the gene matches. Germline lookup yields CDR1 MNHEY and CDR2 SVGAGI.